Listed below are T cell receptor beta chains from one sample, sequenced in a study of blood T cell repertoires in COVID-19. The data were produced by immunoSEQ multiplex PCR, yet TCRdb's version contains in-frame clones alone and is incomplete. In the table there are about 240,000 clones, about four fifths of which are singletons. The sequenced material came from PBMCs or T cells enriched from blood (not recorded which). The receptors were gathered from a woman aged 40 to 50 who had been exposed to COVID-19. CDR3s include the opening cysteine and the closing phenylalanine or tryptophan. The D gene is left open where the match is weak. Some rows have no size entry. The others give once, few or many, or a class for an expanded clone.

abundance | j_gene | d_gene | v_gene | CDR3nt | CDR3aa
few | TRBJ2-1 | TRBD2 | TRBV4-2 | TGTGCCAGCAGCCAAGATGGGCTAGCGGGTGGGAATGAGCAGTTCTTC | CASSQDGLAGGNEQFF
- | TRBJ1-5 | - | TRBV29-1 | TGCAGCGCCCAAGGGGAAGGGTCCACCCATCAGCCCCAGCATTTT | CSAQGEGSTHQPQHF
- | TRBJ2-5 | TRBD2 | TRBV3-1/TRBV3-2 | TGTGCCAGCAGCCGGACTAGCGGGGGGGTCGGTGGGACCCAGTACTTC | CASSRTSGGVGGTQYF
- | TRBJ1-3 | - | TRBV7-2 | TGTGCCAGCAGCTTAGCGCAGGGCTCTGGAAACACCATATATTTT | CASSLAQGSGNTIYF
- | TRBJ1-5 | TRBD1 | TRBV19 | TGTGCCAGTAGAAATCGACAGGGACAAAATAGCAATCAGCCCCAGCATTTT | CASRNRQGQNSNQPQHF
- | TRBJ1-2 | TRBD1 | TRBV6-5 | TGTGCCAGCAGTCTCGACAGGGCTAACTATGGCTACACCTTC | CASSLDRANYGYTF
once | TRBJ2-5 | TRBD1 | TRBV25-1 | TGTGCCAGCTCCCGAGGGCAGGGGGAAGAGACCCAGTACTTC | CASSRGQGEETQYF
few | TRBJ2-1 | TRBD1 | TRBV7-2 | TGTGCCAGCAGCCCTCAACAGGGGTCGGATGAGCAGTTCTTC | CASSPQQGSDEQFF
- | TRBJ2-7 | - | TRBV18 | TGTGCCAGCTCACCCAACCCGGCGGGCCAAACCTCCTACGAGCAGTACTTC | CASSPNPAGQTSYEQYF
- | TRBJ2-1 | - | TRBV7-2 | TGTGCCAGCAGCTTAGTGCCAGGGTCTAGGAATGAGCAGTTCTTC | CASSLVPGSRNEQFF
- | TRBJ2-5 | - | TRBV9 | TGTGCCAGCAGCCAGTTTTTCACTACGGGGTCGCGGGTGGGGACCCAGTACTTC | CASSQFFTTGSRVGTQYF
- | TRBJ2-1 | TRBD2 | TRBV18 | TGTGCCAGCTCACCACTTTTTCCGGCTAGCGGGGTTGACAATGAGCAGTTCTTC | CASSPLFPASGVDNEQFF
- | TRBJ1-2 | TRBD1 | TRBV5-4 | TGTGCCAGCAGCTTGGGTCCTGGACAGGAGAGCTATGGCTACACCTTC | CASSLGPGQESYGYTF
- | TRBJ1-4 | - | TRBV6-5 | TGTGCCAGCAAAGACAGACTTGCAACTAATGAAAAACTGTTTTTT | CASKDRLATNEKLFF
once | TRBJ2-5 | TRBD1 | TRBV5-4 | TGTGCCAGCAGCTTGAGAGGGGGCGTGGAGACCCAGTACTTC | CASSLRGGVETQYF
- | TRBJ1-1 | TRBD1 | TRBV20-1 | TGCAGTGCTAAGGACAGGGAAGCTTTCTTT | CSAKDREAFF
- | TRBJ1-6 | TRBD1 | TRBV7-2 | TGTGCCAGCAGCCCCCAGGGGGATCAATCACCCCTCCACTTT | CASSPQGDQSPLHF